This T cell receptor beta chain is drawn from a study of cytomegalovirus exposure and HLA in healthy donors (dated by TCRdb to 2016 to 2017). With respect to the entire study: An earlier analysis of roughly 570 of the donors reported under 300 Gb of sequence data and 100 million to 120 million unique TCR beta sequences obtained from about 180 million T cells. Around 320 gigabases of sequencing data and approximately 80 million unique TCR sequences were included in an early release covering several hundred HLA-typed donors. Among 300 to 500 genotyped donors of the cohort, an average of approximately 220,000 unique TCR beta nucleotide sequences was sequenced per donor, of which about 18% were non-productive. An earlier analysis of fewer than 750 of the donors used high-throughput TCR beta sequencing to judge whether each TCR beta V gene segment behaved as functional or pseudogenic. To study patterns of TCR occurrence, a later analysis re-analyzed previously published TCR beta repertoires from 666 donors and added high-resolution HLA genotyping. Of the roughly 400 genotyped donors, 80% to 90% were placed in the genetic ancestry cluster associated with self-reported Caucasian donors. The number of typed donors differed by locus: about 620-640 for A, B, C, DRB1 and DQB1; approximately 540 for DQA1; 600 to 610 for DPA1; and about 450 for DPB1. To predict cytomegalovirus infection status, the study brought together high-throughput TCR immunosequencing, statistical association of individual TCRs with disease status, and machine learning. In addition to the first cohort of approximately 670 subjects, a separate validation cohort of about 120 different subjects was used. Rather than using new phenotypic data, the later analysis identified candidate immune exposures from TCR beta sequences and from how often those sequences occurred across donors. Class I and class II HLA loci were covered by the typing at four-digit resolution. The study profiled the T cell repertoires of under 850 subjects by immunosequencing and related them to cytomegalovirus serostatus. Every repertoire in the discovery cohort had been generated on one and the same sequencing platform. A later genetic analysis took genome-wide SNP genotypes for about 55% of the 666 donors and used that subset as a discovery cohort. Roughly 5 DR-DQ haplotypes were handled as single units for association and clustering, since linkage in the cohort was strong. The study was designed to test whether signatures of past pathogen exposure could be identified by cataloging public T cell receptors. Donor age, sex, ethnicity and CMV serostatus were compiled together with the repertoire data. What the study reported, not specific to this receptor: According to a later analysis, most CMV-associated TCR beta chains appeared to be HLA-restricted, and the HLA associations seemed to be driven largely by CMV exposure. A later analysis associated about 16,000 TCR beta sequences with specific HLA alleles at a false discovery rate of 0.05. When HLA alleles, especially DR and DQ, strongly co-occurred, attributing TCR associations to individual alleles was difficult. Most TCR sequences were seen in very few donors, while some public TCRs were found in many individuals. Compared with equally common non-associated chains, HLA-associated TCR beta chains in a later analysis were more clonally expanded and had lower generation probabilities. In a later analysis, several top co-occurrence clusters were reported to appear linked to parvovirus B19, influenza, CMV and Epstein-Barr virus. A group of highly shared sequence variants was considered likely to be a technical artifact of the sequencing pipeline. Because HLA typing was missing for some donors at each locus, association tests included only the typed subset. A total of some 180 TCR beta chains were listed by the study as associated with cytomegalovirus. In a later genetic analysis, fewer N-insertions in productive TCRs were reported among donors in an Asian-associated ancestry cluster than the roughly 700-donor mean. A few of the identified cytomegalovirus-associated TCR beta chains were confirmed in vitro to be specific for cytomegalovirus antigens. A further reported finding was that TCR beta sequences accurately predicted the HLA-A and HLA-B alleles for most subjects in the first cohort. It was suggested by the authors that the approach could potentially be generalized to other disease states and immunological phenotypes. In a later analysis, the rate of TCR association differed among HLA loci, with DRB1 alleles having the most associated TCRs and HLA-C alleles having the fewest. Because the 87-base-pair reads could not distinguish some IMGT-functional V segments, including TRBV6-2 and TRBV6-3, those segments were excluded. The earlier analysis of some 560 of the donors excluded some 15 rarely observed V segments, including chromosome 9 orphons, because counts were too low. Linkage disequilibrium might explain the correlated functional status among segregating V segments, but an unknown experimental factor could not be ruled out. Only TCR beta chains were sequenced in this cohort, and the absence of alpha or paired-chain data limited detectable features. Presence/absence analyses assumed roughly uniform sequencing depth across donors, an assumption that may not hold. In an earlier analysis of 587 of the donors, most TCR beta V segments appeared in productive rearrangements about 90% or about 30% of the time, broadly matching IMGT annotations. The only immune exposure information available for the cohort was CMV serostatus. The classifier was reported to diagnose cytomegalovirus status with high specificity and sensitivity in both the original and validation cohorts. V-gene and J-gene trimming of TCR beta chains was associated with a missense DCLRE1C variant in a later genetic analysis, and the association was replicated in an independent cohort.

The cohort consisted of 650 to 700 healthy bone marrow donors. At the time of sampling, all cohort members were nominally healthy, though unrecorded immune exposures were likely present. The donor was CMV seronegative and was included in the group of a few hundred seronegative cohort members. Each donor provided a peripheral blood sample, and peripheral blood mononuclear cells were used for TCR beta sequencing. The Qiagen DNeasy Blood Extraction Kit was used to extract genomic DNA from the blood cell samples. Comments on this clone: Which antigen it targets is not known. Nothing much larger sits one base from this clone, and base qualities are not available.

Receptor libraries were prepared by the immunoSEQ multiplex PCR assay. For the multiplex PCR, a mixture combining 60 forward primers for TCR Vbeta segments and 13 reverse primers for TCR Jbeta segments was used. The CDR3 region of rearranged TCR beta genes was amplified from genomic DNA by a multiplex PCR assay. The amplified TCR beta libraries were sequenced on the Illumina HiSeq System as 87-base-pair reads. As for the original processing: In a later analysis, some 80 million unique TCR beta chains were counted across the 500 to 850 repertoires, and approximately 11 million of these chains were shared by at least two donors. A nearest-neighbor algorithm error-corrected the raw reads and collapsed the reads into unique sequences, merging closely related sequences to remove PCR and sequencing errors. To assign V, D and J gene segments, CDR3 sequences were aligned to IMGT reference sequences. For a sequence to be retained, at least a six-nucleotide match to both a V gene segment and a J gene segment was required. A rearrangement was called productive if the CDR3 had no stop codons and remained in frame with V and J, and every other rearrangement was called non-productive. Following IMGT convention, CDR3 was defined as the stretch from the second conserved V-encoded cysteine to the conserved J-encoded phenylalanine. The earlier analysis of about 620 of the donors excluded sequences that lacked an unambiguous match to a single V gene segment. In an earlier analysis of 587 of the donors, V segments were called functional above 56.7% productive rearrangements and were called segregating when the between-donor standard deviation exceeded 5%. A statistical classification framework was built to diagnose cytomegalovirus status from the catalog of TCR beta chain sequences. In a later analysis, V and J genes were assigned by comparing TCR nucleotide sequences against IMGT/GENE-DB human TR gene sequences. Using the TCRdist pipeline, a later analysis assigned CDR3 sequences along with most-parsimonious VDJ recombination scenarios. In a later analysis, every TCR beta chain was defined by the combination of its CDR3 amino acid sequence and its V-gene family, and reads without a unique V-gene family were dropped. As a way to deal with suspected cross-contamination and a sequencing artifact, a later analysis dropped under 600 nucleotide sequences that were highly shared and had low generation probability. In a later analysis, a clonal expansion index for each public chain was calculated from normalized within-repertoire ranks of inferred template counts. Generation probabilities in a later analysis came from a VDJ recombination model fitted to out-of-frame rearrangements, and those results were checked against IGoR. A later analysis scored TCR-TCR, TCR-HLA and TCR-CMV co-occurrence with hypergeometric tests, applying a repertoire-size bias correction to TCR pairs. False discovery rates were estimated in a later analysis by permuting HLA or CMV assignments 20 times. In a later analysis, co-occurring TCRs were grouped using DBSCAN, with TCRdist sequence similarity added in when clustering inside HLA-allele-positive subsets. Co-occurrence clustering excluded repertoires with fewer than 30,000 or more than 120,000 public chains, plus five with anomalous nucleotide sharing. The clones in this table, taken by TCRdb from immuneACCESS, are in-frame only. Not every clone is retained; where verified, under half of the shortfall comes from an unresolved V gene, and the cause of the rest is unknown. V, J and clone size derive from that table, while D and trimming were established from the DNA sequence. The sample profile shows 90,000 to 100,000 clones; 77% of them were found once. The leading ten clones occupy roughly 5% of the sample.

From the cysteine through the phenylalanine, the CDR3 covers 14 amino acids. Just the 42-base CDR3 DNA is kept, in frame starting at base 1. At the junction V is shortened by 4 bases and J by 0 bases, with 10 bases in between. The CDR1 and CDR2 encoded by the germline V gene (reference sequence) are MNHEY and SMNVEV. Input material: PBMCs. This TCR derives from a woman in her thirties or forties in good health and CMV-seronegative. The rearrangement joined TRBV27 to TRBJ2-7; TRBD1 is a weak D gene call, 5 bases matching. The CDR3 corresponds to CASSYQGDSYEQYF. In nucleotides, the sequence is TGTGCCAGCAGTTACCAGGGTGACTCCTACGAGCAGTACTTC.